Listed here is a single T cell receptor beta chain. A clone one base away is much larger, so this may be a read error. V lost 10 bases and J lost 1, with 13 bases in between. The CDR3 has 13 residues. Germline V gene data show CDR1 as MGHRA and CDR2 as YSYEKL. The data belong to a study of tumor and adjacent non-tumor tissue in lung cancer. Study background: Aged about 31 to 80 years, patients included nine to ten men and 5 women with stage I to III disease.

The library came from three nested PCR rounds adapted from ARM-PCR protocols. One entry per CDR3 protein, called by TCRdb with MiXCR from the multiplex PCR reads. The sample has more than 85,000 distinct CDR3 sequences; around 75% are singletons. RNA was extracted from bulk tissue without any cell sorting. The receptor was isolated from a woman between 55 and 75 years old with non-small cell lung cancer. The material sequenced was lung tumor tissue. The chain has TRBV4-1 and TRBJ1-1; a possible D gene is TRBD1 (6 bases). CDR3 loop: CANRGGANTEAFF. The DNA for the CDR3 is TGCGCCAACAGAGGGGGGGCGAACACTGAAGCTTTCTTT.